Sequencing of this TCR beta chain was carried out in a study of Graves' ophthalmopathy and Graves' hyperthyroidism. This clonotype was seen repeatedly, ten times or more. Its target is unknown. There are 14 residues in the CDR3. CDR1 and CDR2 from the germline V gene are DFQATT and SNEGSKA (reference sequence). Between the trimmed V and J ends, which lost 6 bases and 2 bases, there was a span of 17 bases. Patients with other autoimmune diseases, uncontrolled infections, pregnancy or lactation were excluded. The study's findings and limits: The model flagged ophthalmopathy progression at 65% to 71% sensitivity and roughly 72% specificity. Separation of ophthalmopathy from stable hyperthyroidism was achieved by a 13-signature model, at roughly 88% sensitivity and approximately 84% specificity. Most thyroid-expanded clonotypes exceeding 0.001 frequency were also found in blood.

Researchers took RNA transcripts and amplified TCR beta CDR3 regions from them. In the first round, RT-PCR was carried out with HTBI primers, and a multiplex PCR formed the second round. Each CDR3 protein gets one entry after TCRdb re-called the multiplex PCR reads with MiXCR. The sample contains more than 1,000,000 distinct CDR3 sequences, about 35% of which appear only once. The TCR was taken from an adult man with Graves' hyperthyroidism. The V gene is TRBV20-1, the J gene TRBJ2-7, with a weak D call TRBD2 (6 bases). Sample: peripheral blood or thyroid tissue (not recorded which). CDR3 sequence reads: CSAKNMAGTYEQYF. In DNA, the CDR3 is TGCAGTGCCAAAAATATGGCGGGAACCTACGAGCAGTACTTC.